The clone carrying this TCR beta chain was seen a few times. Its antigen is still unknown. The CDR3 contains 15 residues. The germline V gene has CDR1 MNHNS and CDR2 SASEGT. With V trimmed by 7 bases and J by 1 base, 5 bases remained unmatched. With 60 Vbeta and 13 Jbeta primers, the PCR was carried out. Clones were read by immunoSEQ multiplex PCR, and TCRdb kept only the in-frame ones, dropping some. The table lists nearly 110,000 clones, approximately 70% of them singletons. The data originate from a study of cytomegalovirus exposure and HLA in healthy donors. Study-level points and caveats: Researchers had no immune exposure information except CMV serostatus available. Published work reported that the classifier diagnosed cytomegalovirus status with high specificity and sensitivity. Analyzed later, association rates of TCRs varied across HLA loci, with DRB1 most and HLA-C fewest.

The sequence derives from a boy aged 5-17 years in good health and CMV-seronegative. Input material: PBMCs. V usage is TRBV6-1 and J usage is TRBJ2-3; TRBD2 matches 10 bases. DNA for the CDR3: TGTGCCAGCACCTCCCTAGCGGGAGGCACAGATACGCAGTATTTT. Translating gives CASTSLAGGTDTQYF.